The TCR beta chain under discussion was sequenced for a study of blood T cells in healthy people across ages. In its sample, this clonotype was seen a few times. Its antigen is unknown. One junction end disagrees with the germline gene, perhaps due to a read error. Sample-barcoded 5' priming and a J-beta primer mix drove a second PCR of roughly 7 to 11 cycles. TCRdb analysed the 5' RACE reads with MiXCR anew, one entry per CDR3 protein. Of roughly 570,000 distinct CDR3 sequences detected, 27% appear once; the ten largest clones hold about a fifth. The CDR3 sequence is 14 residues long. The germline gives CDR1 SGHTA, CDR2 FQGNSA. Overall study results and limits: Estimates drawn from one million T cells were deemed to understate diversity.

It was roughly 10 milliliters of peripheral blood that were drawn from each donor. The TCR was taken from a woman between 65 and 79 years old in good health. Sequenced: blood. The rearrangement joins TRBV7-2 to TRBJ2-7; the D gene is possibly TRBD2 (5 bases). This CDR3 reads CARRPGITHYEQYF. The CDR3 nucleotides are TGTGCCCGCAGACCCGGGATCACGCACTACGAGCAGTACTTC.